This paragraph reports one TCR beta chain. Using its own MiXCR run on the PCR reads, TCRdb lists one record per CDR3 protein. The sample records under 100,000 distinct CDR3 sequences, around half being singletons. The sample originates from a study of CDR3 diversity in severe acne. With 4 bases removed from V and 3 bases from J, the gap between germline ends came to 8 bases. Germline assignment: CDR1 SGHKS and CDR2 YYEKEE (reference sequence). This CDR3 is built from 12 residues. J is TRBJ2-7 and V is TRBV5-5; perhaps TRBD2 as D (5 bases). This TCR was recovered from a male donor in good health, serving as a control. Sequenced material: blood. CDR3 nucleotide sequence: TGTGCCAGCAGCCGGAGGCACTACGAGCAGTACTTC. It encodes CASSRRHYEQYF. Based on the CDR3 plus reference TRBV5-5 and TRBJ2-7, the full variable domain is DAGVTQSPTHLIKTRGQQVTLRCSPISGHKSVSWYQQVLGQGPQFIFQYYEKEERGRGNFPDRFSARQFPNYSSELNVNALLLGDSALYLCASSRRHYEQYFGPGTRLTVT.